Following are 19 T cell receptor beta chains from one sample sequenced in a study of identical twins. Each CDR3 protein gets one entry after TCRdb re-called the 5' RACE reads with MiXCR. In the table there are some 500,000 distinct CDR3 sequences, 7.5% to 10% of which are singletons. These data were likewise used in another study, on yellow fever vaccine responses in identical twins.

Sequencing was performed on PBMCs. The origin of the receptors is a woman younger than 35 in good health.

This clonotype has at least ten counts. The chain uses TRBV15 and TRBJ2-7; 7 bases map to TRBD1. V was clipped by 4 bases and J by 5 bases; unmatched bases: 5. This CDR3 contains 13 residues. Germline V gives CDR1 LNHNV, CDR2 YYDKDF (reference sequence). DNA of the CDR3: TGTGCCACCAGCAAAGGGACAGCTAACGAGCAGTACTTC. Its protein product is CATSKGTANEQYF. The variable domain in full, with the rest retrieved from reference TRBV15 and TRBJ2-7, is DAMVIQNPRYQVTQFGKPVTLSCSQTLNHNVMYWYQQKSSQAPKLLFHYYDKDFNNEADTPDNFQSRRPNTSFCFLDIRSPGLGDTAMYLCATSKGTANEQYFGPGTRLTVT.

This clonotype was detected ten times or more. The chain links TRBV7-8 to TRBJ2-3; the D call may be TRBD1 or TRBD2 (5 bases each). The CDR3 is made up of 17 amino acids. Germline V lookup: CDR1 SGHVS, CDR2 FQNEAQ. V lost 3 bases and J lost 2, with 18 bases in between. The CDR3 spells CASSFSGTARATDTQYF. DNA of the CDR3: TGTGCCAGCAGCTTTTCAGGGACGGCCAGGGCCACAGATACGCAGTATTTT.

A few counts support this clonotype. The chain uses TRBV14 and TRBJ2-7, with D hard to call. V lost 8 bases and J 5 bases, leaving 19 bases between the germline ends. Germline CDR1 is SGHDN and CDR2 is FVKESK. The CDR3 spans 14 residues. The CDR3 DNA reads as TGTGCCAGCTCACCCTGGTCAGTAGCTGACGAGCAGTACTTC. Translation: CASSPWSVADEQYF. Full variable domain (outside the CDR3, taken from reference TRBV14 and TRBJ2-7): EAGVTQFPSHSVIEKGQTVTLRCDPISGHDNLYWYRRVMGKEIKFLLHFVKESKQDESGMPNNRFLAERTGGTYSTLKVQPAELEDSGVYFCASSPWSVADEQYFGPGTRLTVT.

This clonotype was counted only a few times. The V call is TRBV29-1, the J call TRBJ2-7; D not resolved. The V gene lost 1 base and the J gene lost 6 bases, with 10 bases spanning the gap. The CDR3 has 12 residues. Germline lookup yields CDR1 SQVTM and CDR2 ANQGSEA. In DNA, the CDR3 is TGCAGCGTTGAAGGGGCCTCAGCCGAGCAGTACTTC. It specifies CSVEGASAEQYF.

This clonotype was seen repeatedly, ten times or more. The genes are TRBV12-3 or TRBV12-4 and TRBJ2-1; 7 nucleotides align to TRBD2. V was clipped by 5 bases and J by 7 bases; unmatched bases: 5. This CDR3 contains 13 residues. CDR3 sequence reads: CASSTGLYNEQFF. In nucleotides, the CDR3 is TGTGCCAGCAGTACGGGACTATATAATGAGCAGTTCTTC.

There are many counts of this clonotype. J is TRBJ1-1 and V is TRBV7-9; D is possibly TRBD1 (6 bases). The length of the CDR3 is 14 residues. The germline gives CDR1 SEHNR, CDR2 FQNEAQ (reference sequence). Between the trimmed V and J ends, which lost 5 bases and 5 bases, there was a span of 15 bases. The CDR3 DNA follows: TGTGCCAGCAGCCCTGACAGGTTGGGGACTGAAGCTTTCTTT. This sequence encodes CASSPDRLGTEAFF.

V gene TRBV15 combines with J gene TRBJ2-2; 8 nucleotides match TRBD1. Germline V CDR1 and CDR2: LNHNV, YYDKDF (reference sequence). The V and J ends lost 5 bases and 7 bases, in that order; junction bases with no gene match: 6. The CDR3 spans 14 residues. In DNA form, the CDR3 reads TGTGCCACCAGCCCCAGGACAGGGATCGGGGAGCTGTTTTTT. Its translation is CATSPRTGIGELFF. Filled out from reference TRBV15 and TRBJ2-2, the complete variable domain reads DAMVIQNPRYQVTQFGKPVTLSCSQTLNHNVMYWYQQKSSQAPKLLFHYYDKDFNNEADTPDNFQSRRPNTSFCFLDIRSPGLGDTAMYLCATSPRTGIGELFFGEGSRLTVL.

In its sample, this clonotype was seen many times. The gene calls are TRBV5-6 and TRBJ2-1; 8 bases agree with TRBD1. The CDR3 covers 12 residues. Germline CDR1 and CDR2: SGHDT and YYEEEE. J was trimmed by 7 bases and V by 3 bases; bases with no gene match: 0. CDR3 residues: CASSWTGNEQFF. The DNA of the CDR3 is TGTGCCAGCAGCTGGACAGGGAATGAGCAGTTCTTC.

The chain is built from TRBV6-2 or TRBV6-3 and TRBJ2-7; D ambiguous. The CDR3 spans 16 residues. Germline-derived CDR1 and CDR2 are MNHEY and SVGEGT. V lost 7 bases and J 0 bases, leaving 19 bases between the germline ends. The CDR3 nucleotides are TGTGCCAGCAATCCGAGCCGGACGATGAGCTCCTACGAGCAGTACTTC. It is translated as CASNPSRTMSSYEQYF.

The chain has TRBV5-6 and TRBJ2-5, with TRBD2 as a possible D gene (6 bases). Trimming took off 1 base at V and 4 bases at J, with 14 bases between the two ends. The CDR3 loop spans 15 amino acids. CDR1 and CDR2 (germline): SGHDT, YYEEEE. CDR3 sequence: CASSLSPGGLETQYF. The CDR3 bases are TGTGCCAGCAGCTTGAGCCCCGGGGGATTAGAGACCCAGTACTTC. The entire variable domain, with the rest obtained from reference TRBV5-6 and TRBJ2-5, is as follows: DAGVTQSPTHLIKTRGQQVTLRCSPKSGHDTVSWYQQALGQGPQFIFQYYEEEERQRGNFPDRFSGHQFPNYSSELNVNALLLGDSALYLCASSLSPGGLETQYFGPGTRLLVL.

The chain combines TRBV2 with TRBJ2-2; D unresolved. V lost 6 bases and J 2 bases, leaving 13 bases between the germline ends. Germline CDR1 reads SNHLY; CDR2 reads FYNNEI. The CDR3 consists of 15 residues. CDR3 bases: TGTGCCAGCAGGTTCGTGTTCGGAAACACCGGGGAGCTGTTTTTT. Protein product: CASRFVFGNTGELFF.

This chain uses TRBV20-1 with TRBJ1-5; 7 bases fit TRBD1. This CDR3 region has 15 residues. V dropped 5 bases and J dropped 4; count of bases not matched to a gene: 11. Germline CDR1 DFQATT, CDR2 SNEGSKA (reference sequence). CDR3 residues: CSALNWDSRNQPQHF. The DNA of the CDR3 is TGCAGTGCTCTCAACTGGGACAGTCGAAATCAGCCCCAGCATTTT.

This clonotype was counted many times. The rearrangement uses TRBV20-1 and TRBJ2-7, with 9 bases identical to TRBD2. Trimming took 1 base from V and 4 from J; bases not matched to a gene: 8. The CDR3 is made up of 15 amino acids. Germline CDR1 DFQATT, CDR2 SNEGSKA (reference sequence). The CDR3 region has the DNA TGCAGTGCTAGAGTAGCTAGCGGGGTCAATTACGAGCAGTACTTC. Translated, it gives CSARVASGVNYEQYF.

This clonotype was seen a few times. This chain joins TRBV19 and TRBJ1-1; the D gene is possibly TRBD1 (5 bases). The CDR3 contains 15 residues. Germline assignment: CDR1 LNHDA and CDR2 SQIVND (reference sequence). V lost 2 bases and J lost 0, with 10 bases in between. This chain's CDR3 is CASSIFPDMNTEAFF. The CDR3 nucleotides read TGTGCCAGTAGTATATTCCCGGACATGAACACTGAAGCTTTCTTT.

The genes are TRBV6-2 or TRBV6-3 and TRBJ2-1, with TRBD1 as a possible D gene (6 bases). V was shortened by 5 bases and J by 5 bases, with 10 bases between the two germline ends. Per germline, CDR1 MNHEY and CDR2 SVGEGT. There are 13 residues in the CDR3. The CDR3 reads CASSVRDNNEQFF. The CDR3 nucleotides are TGTGCCAGCAGTGTTCGGGACAACAATGAGCAGTTCTTC.

The sample holds many counts of this clonotype. The rearrangement uses TRBV29-1 and TRBJ2-2; 9 positions match TRBD1. This CDR3 is 16 amino acids long. Looked up from germline, CDR1 is SQVTM and CDR2 is ANQGSEA. The ends lost 5 bases at V and 1 base at J; junction bases unmatched: 8. Here the CDR3 DNA reads TGCAGCGTTCCTACAACAGGGGGCGAGAACACCGGGGAGCTGTTTTTT. This encodes CSVPTTGGENTGELFF.

This clonotype was seen many times. V usage is TRBV20-1 and J usage is TRBJ2-6, with D tentatively TRBD1 (6 bases). CDR1 and CDR2 (germline): DFQATT, SNEGSKA (reference sequence). V was trimmed by 6 bases and J by 4 bases, leaving 10 bases between them. CDR3 length: 13 amino acids. The CDR3 region has the DNA TGCAGTGCAACAGGGCCCGGGGCCAACGTCCTGACTTTC. It yields the protein CSATGPGANVLTF.

This clonotype was seen more than once but under ten times. The CDR3 nucleotides are TGTGCCAGCAGCCGACAGGGGGAATATAATGGCTACACCTTC. Its protein is CASSRQGEYNGYTF. The chain joins TRBV14 to TRBJ1-2; 9 bases map to TRBD1. Trimming removed 4 bases from V and 6 bases from J; junction bases left unmatched: 6. The CDR3 covers 14 residues. Germline CDR1 and CDR2: SGHDN and FVKESK. Based on the CDR3 plus reference TRBV14 and TRBJ1-2, the full variable domain is EAGVTQFPSHSVIEKGQTVTLRCDPISGHDNLYWYRRVMGKEIKFLLHFVKESKQDESGMPNNRFLAERTGGTYSTLKVQPAELEDSGVYFCASSRQGEYNGYTFGSGTRLTVV.

This clonotype was recorded once. The rearrangement joins TRBV24-1 to TRBJ1-5; TRBD1 matches 10 bases. V was clipped by 5 bases and J by 5 bases; unmatched bases: 11. This CDR3 contains 17 residues. Germline V lookup: CDR1 KGHDR, CDR2 SFDVKD. This CDR3 reads CATSGLEGTGAHQPQHF. The CDR3 DNA is TGTGCCACCAGTGGCTTGGAGGGGACAGGGGCCCATCAGCCCCAGCATTTT.